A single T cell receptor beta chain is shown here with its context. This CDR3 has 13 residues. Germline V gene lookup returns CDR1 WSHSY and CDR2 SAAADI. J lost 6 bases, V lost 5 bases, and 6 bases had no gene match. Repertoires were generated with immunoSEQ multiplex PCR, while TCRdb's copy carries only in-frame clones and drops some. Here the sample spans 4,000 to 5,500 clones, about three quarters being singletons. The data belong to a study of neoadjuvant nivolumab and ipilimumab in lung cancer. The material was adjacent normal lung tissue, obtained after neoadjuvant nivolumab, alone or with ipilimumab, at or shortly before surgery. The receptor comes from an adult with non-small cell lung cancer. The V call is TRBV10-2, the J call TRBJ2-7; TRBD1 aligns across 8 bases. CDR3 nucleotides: TGCGCCAGCAGTTTTGACAGGGGAAGCGAGCAGTACGTC. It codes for CASSFDRGSEQYV.